These 3 T cell receptor beta chains originate from one sample sequenced in a study of blood T cell repertoires in COVID-19. Data came from immunoSEQ multiplex PCR; TCRdb stores just in-frame clones and leaves some out. The table includes around 130,000 clones, 75% to 85% detected once. What was sequenced was peripheral blood. Receptor source: a man in his forties or fifties with acute or convalescent COVID-19.

The genes are TRBV6-5 and TRBJ1-1, with 7 positions matching TRBD1. Germline loops: CDR1 MNHEY, CDR2 SVGAGI. V was clipped by 1 base and J by 7 bases; unmatched bases: 3. The CDR3 runs to 13 residues. CDR3 in amino acids: CASSYFRTGEAFF. DNA for the CDR3: TGTGCCAGCAGTTACTTCAGGACAGGTGAAGCTTTCTTT.

V gene TRBV20-1 combines with J gene TRBJ2-5; D unresolved. Trimming took off 5 bases at V and 5 bases at J, with 9 bases between the two ends. In germline, CDR1 is DFQATT, CDR2 SNEGSKA (reference sequence). This CDR3 comprises 11 residues. In DNA, the CDR3 is TGCAGTGCTCTGTCACTGGAGACCCAGTACTTC. This codes for CSALSLETQYF.

The V call is TRBV6-6, the J call TRBJ1-5; TRBD1 aligns across 7 bases. Germline trimming cut 0 bases from V and 7 bases from J; bases unmatched to any gene: 6. This CDR3 spans 15 amino acids. Per germline, CDR1 MNHNY and CDR2 SVGAGI (reference sequence). As DNA, the CDR3 is TGTGCCAGCAGTTACTCGCTTCAGACAGGGCAGCCCCAGCATTTT. It encodes CASSYSLQTGQPQHF.